This T cell receptor beta chain came from a study of human T cells and chemical hapten exposure. The time point here: pre-sensitization, week 0. Treatment denoted: therapeutic diphenylcyclopropenone sensitization with weekly scalp DPC. TCRdb fed the RACE reads into MiXCR, producing one record per CDR3 protein. The sample shows 250,000 or so distinct CDR3 sequences, approximately 7.5% of them seen only once. This clonotype has at least ten counts. The V gene lost 4 bases and the J gene lost 1 base, with 19 bases spanning the gap. The germline V gene has CDR1 MGHDK and CDR2 SYGVNS. The length of the CDR3 is 18 residues.

The input for sequencing was whole blood, taken in connection with sensitization to the hapten diphenylcyclopropenone (DPC). The chain is built from TRBV25-1 and TRBJ1-4; possibly TRBD1 for D (5 bases). This receptor was obtained from a man between 18 and 35 years old with alopecia areata. Some clones in this sample may be carry-over from other donors' samples. DNA of the CDR3: TGTGCCAGCAGTGGGCCCCCAGGGTTCGCGGAAACTAATGAAAAACTGTTTTTT. It specifies CASSGPPGFAETNEKLFF.